The 23 T cell receptor beta chains below all came from one sample that was sequenced in a study of cytomegalovirus exposure and HLA in healthy donors. The PCR employed 60 Vbeta primers together with 13 Jbeta primers. The repertoire was sequenced with immunoSEQ multiplex PCR; TCRdb's copy has only in-frame clones and lacks some. The table includes fewer than 80,000 clones, about 75% detected once. Sequences were obtained from PBMCs. Source of these receptors: a man aged 18 to 30 in good health and CMV-seronegative.

V usage is TRBV5-4 and J usage is TRBJ2-3, with D possibly matching TRBD1 (6 bases). Germline values: CDR1 SGHNT, CDR2 YYREEE (reference sequence). Deletions cut 1 base from V and 9 bases from J, with 12 bases between. CDR3 size: 13 residues. The CDR3 region has the DNA TGTGCCAGCAGCTTGACAGGGATGGGGACGCAGTATTTT. Translating gives CASSLTGMGTQYF.

The rearrangement links TRBV5-6 to TRBJ2-3, with D possibly TRBD2 on 7 matching bases. The germline V and J ends were trimmed by 4 bases and 2 bases, with 20 bases remaining between them. The germline V gene has CDR1 SGHDT and CDR2 YYEEEE. The CDR3 is made up of 17 amino acids. CDR3 DNA sequence: TGTGCCAGCAGCCGGGGGGTTGACAGGACTCTCACAGATACGCAGTATTTT. It specifies CASSRGVDRTLTDTQYF. The variable domain in full, completed from reference TRBV5-6 and TRBJ2-3, reads DAGVTQSPTHLIKTRGQQVTLRCSPKSGHDTVSWYQQALGQGPQFIFQYYEEEERQRGNFPDRFSGHQFPNYSSELNVNALLLGDSALYLCASSRGVDRTLTDTQYFGPGTRLTVL.

The chain links TRBV5-1 to TRBJ2-7; 9 bases fit TRBD1. Germline V gives CDR1 SGHRS, CDR2 YFSETQ. V lost 4 bases and J lost 7; bases outside the gene matches: 9. This CDR3 has 14 amino acids. The CDR3: CASSGWTGAGEQYF. The CDR3, as DNA: TGCGCCAGCAGCGGATGGACAGGGGCTGGAGAGCAGTACTTC.

This clone was seen only once. The chain uses TRBV15 and TRBJ2-7; 7 bases agree with TRBD1. J lost 0 bases, V lost 0 bases, and 14 bases had no gene match. The germline V gene encodes CDR1 LNHNV and CDR2 YYDKDF (reference sequence). The CDR3 contains 19 residues. The DNA for the CDR3 is TGTGCCACCAGCAGAGATATCGGGACAGATAGCCAGTTCTCCTACGAGCAGTACGTC. This sequence encodes CATSRDIGTDSQFSYEQYV.

This sequence joins TRBV5-1 and TRBJ2-7, with 9 nucleotides matching TRBD1. After removal of 0 bases from V and 3 bases from J, the junction contained 4 bases not matched to a gene. The CDR3 consists of 15 residues. CDR1 SGHRS and CDR2 YFSETQ come from the germline V gene. The CDR3 loop is CASSLVGTGFYEQYF. The CDR3, as DNA: TGCGCCAGCAGCTTGGTCGGGACAGGGTTCTACGAGCAGTACTTC.

This sequence joins TRBV28 and TRBJ2-2, with TRBD1 identical over 8 bases. The J segment lost 7 bases and the V segment lost 6 bases, leaving 13 bases of the junction unmatched. Germline assignment: CDR1 MDHEN and CDR2 SYDVKM. CDR3 length equals 16 residues. As DNA, the CDR3 is TGTGCCAGCAGCCGCTGGGGGACAGGTTCAAACGGGGAGCTGTTTTTT. This encodes CASSRWGTGSNGELFF. The whole variable domain, remainder taken from reference TRBV28 and TRBJ2-2, is DVKVTQSSRYLVKRTGEKVFLECVQDMDHENMFWYRQDPGLGLRLIYFSYDVKMKEKGDIPEGYSVSREKKERFSLILESASTNQTSMYLCASSRWGTGSNGELFFGEGSRLTVL.

CDR3 in amino acids: CASSLSRKTLGTGTDTQYF. The CDR3 bases are TGCGCCAGCAGCTTGAGTCGGAAGACCCTTGGGACAGGCACAGATACGCAGTATTTT. The chain has TRBV5-1 and TRBJ2-3; 7 bases are a match to TRBD1. The V and J ends lost 1 base and 1 base, in that order; junction bases with no gene match: 15. Looked up from germline, CDR1 is SGHRS and CDR2 is YFSETQ. This CDR3 is built from 19 residues.

The V gene is TRBV5-1, the J gene TRBJ2-1; 8 bases match TRBD1. With 6 bases clipped from V and 7 bases from J, the junction kept 9 bases outside the gene matches. Germline CDR1 is SGHRS and CDR2 is YFSETQ. CDR3 length equals 14 residues. CDR3 in DNA: TGCGCCAGCACCGGGACAGGACACTTTAATGAGCAGTTCTTC. This sequence encodes CASTGTGHFNEQFF.

The chain joins TRBV10-1 to TRBJ2-5, with D possibly matching TRBD1 (6 bases). The ends were cut back, 3 bases at V and 2 bases at J, with 16 bases in the middle. Germline CDR1 reads WNHNN; CDR2 reads SYGVQD (reference sequence). CDR3 length equals 16 residues. The CDR3 coding sequence is TGCGCCAGCAGTGAACAACCGGGACAATTACAAGAGACCCAGTACTTC. Its protein product is CASSEQPGQLQETQYF.

This chain joins TRBV19 and TRBJ1-2; weak D call: TRBD1 (5 bases). Germline CDR1 is LNHDA and CDR2 is SQIVND (reference sequence). Trimming stripped 4 bases from V and 8 bases from J, with 17 bases between. The CDR3 totals 14 residues. In nucleotides, the CDR3 is TGTGCCAGTAGTACCGGGACTCCACCGCGGGGCTACACCTTC. It codes for CASSTGTPPRGYTF.

J is TRBJ2-7 and V is TRBV5-6; TRBD1 agrees at 7 bases. This CDR3 region has 13 residues. CDR1 and CDR2 from the germline V gene are SGHDT and YYEEEE. J was trimmed by 6 bases and V by 3 bases; bases with no gene match: 6. This CDR3 reads CASSSPTGSEQYV. In DNA, the CDR3 is TGTGCCAGCAGCTCACCGACAGGGTCCGAGCAGTACGTC.

The chain uses TRBV7-9 and TRBJ2-7; 8 bases align to TRBD1. Trimming removed 6 bases from V and 0 bases from J; junction bases left unmatched: 7. The CDR3 is 15 residues long. Germline CDR1 is SEHNR and CDR2 is FQNEAQ (reference sequence). The CDR3 DNA reads TGTGCCAGCAGAGCGTGGACAGGGAGCTCCTACGAGCAGTACTTC. Translating it yields CASRAWTGSSYEQYF.

The table lists this clone with a few counts. The rearrangement links TRBV7-2 to TRBJ2-2; 8 positions match TRBD2. Germline trimming cut 6 bases from V and 5 bases from J; bases unmatched to any gene: 2. Per germline, CDR1 SGHTA and CDR2 FQGNSA. The CDR3 is made up of 13 amino acids. As DNA, the CDR3 is TGTGCCAGCAGGAGCGGGGGAACCGGGGAGCTGTTTTTT. Its protein is CASRSGGTGELFF.

The J gene is TRBJ1-1, the V gene TRBV6-6; 8 nucleotides match TRBD1. V gave up 5 bases and J gave up 11 bases; unmatched junction bases: 4. Germline lookup yields CDR1 MNHNY and CDR2 SVGAGI (reference sequence). The CDR3 extends over 11 amino acids. The CDR3 spells CASSAGGLAFF. CDR3 in DNA: TGTGCCAGCAGTGCAGGGGGCTTGGCTTTCTTT.

This clone came up once. The chain uses TRBV7-9 and TRBJ2-2; TRBD2 matches at 7 bases. The CDR3 consists of 14 residues. Germline V gene sequence: CDR1 SEHNR, CDR2 FQNEAQ (reference sequence). V lost 5 bases, J lost 7 bases, and 7 bases stayed unmatched. CDR3 residues: CASSLDGGNGELFF. As DNA, the CDR3 is TGTGCCAGCAGCCTGGACGGGGGGAACGGGGAGCTGTTTTTT.

V is TRBV15 and J is TRBJ1-3; 7 bases are shared with TRBD1. The germline CDR1 and CDR2 sequences are LNHNV and YYDKDF (reference sequence). V lost 6 bases to trimming and J lost 2 bases; unmatched junction nucleotides: 4. CDR3 length: 14 amino acids. This CDR3 is CATSPDRAGNTIYF. The CDR3 nucleotides are TGTGCCACCAGTCCTGACAGGGCTGGAAACACCATATATTTT.

The chain combines TRBV6-1 with TRBJ1-5; TRBD1 matches at 8 bases. The CDR3 sequence is 15 residues long. Germline V gene sequence: CDR1 MNHNS, CDR2 SASEGT. The junction had 5 bases not matched to a gene; V was cut back by 5 bases and J by 2 bases. The CDR3 loop reads CASSHTGGGNQPQHF. CDR3 bases: TGTGCCAGCAGTCACACAGGGGGAGGCAATCAGCCCCAGCATTTT.

The chain links TRBV2 to TRBJ1-4; a possible D gene is TRBD1 (5 bases). The CDR3 has 17 amino acids. Trimming shortened V by 8 bases and J by 1 base, and 20 bases separated the two germline ends. From germline, CDR1 is SNHLY and CDR2 FYNNEI. CDR3 coding DNA: TGTGCCAGCCGCAGGAGACAGAGCCCTTTAACTAATGAAAAACTGTTTTTT. It yields the protein CASRRRQSPLTNEKLFF.

This sequence joins TRBV7-3 and TRBJ2-3; 7 nucleotides line up with TRBD2. The CDR3 spans 13 residues. Germline V gene lookup returns CDR1 SGHTA and CDR2 FQGTGA. Trimming took 8 bases from V and 0 from J; bases not matched to a gene: 2. The CDR3 coding sequence is TGTGCCAGCGCGGGGGATAGCACAGATACGCAGTATTTT. The encoded protein is CASAGDSTDTQYF. The full variable domain, its missing parts supplied by reference TRBV7-3 and TRBJ2-3, is GAGVSQTPSNKVTEKGKYVELRCDPISGHTALYWYRQSLGQGPEFLIYFQGTGAADDSGLPNDRFFAVRPEGSVSTLKIQRTERGDSAVYLCASAGDSTDTQYFGPGTRLTVL.

This chain connects TRBV7-7 to TRBJ2-1, with D hard to call. There are 14 residues in the CDR3. V lost 1 base to trimming and J lost 3 bases, with 7 bases between them. Per germline, CDR1 SSHAT and CDR2 FNYEAQ (reference sequence). The CDR3 DNA sequence: TGTGCCAGCAGCTTAGAACGACTCTACAATGAGCAGTTCTTC. Translating it yields CASSLERLYNEQFF. Complete variable domain (other parts from reference TRBV7-7 and TRBJ2-1): GAGVSQSPRYKVTKRGQDVTLRCDPISSHATLYWYQQALGQGPEFLTYFNYEAQPDKSGLPSDRFSAERPEGSISTLTIQRTEQRDSAMYRCASSLERLYNEQFFGPGTRLTVL.

V usage is TRBV28 and J usage is TRBJ2-7; maybe TRBD1 (6 bases). The CDR3 runs 14 residues. Germline V gene sequence: CDR1 MDHEN, CDR2 SYDVKM. The V gene lost 3 bases and the J gene lost 5 bases, with 14 bases spanning the gap. CDR3 residues: CASSFQGTNHEQYV. The CDR3 DNA follows: TGTGCCAGCAGTTTCCAGGGGACAAATCACGAGCAGTACGTC.

V and J are TRBV6-1 and TRBJ2-5; D gene unclear. Trimming left V 1 base short and J 9 bases short, with 12 bases between. Germline V gene sequence: CDR1 MNHNS, CDR2 SASEGT. There are 13 residues in the CDR3. CDR3: CASSEDTRWSQYF. Here the CDR3 DNA reads TGTGCCAGCAGTGAAGATACCCGGTGGTCCCAGTACTTC.

This clone was detected only a few times. The rearrangement links TRBV6-5 to TRBJ1-2; 10 bases map to TRBD1. The germline V gene has CDR1 MNHEY and CDR2 SVGAGI. The CDR3 is 14 amino acids. V shed 2 bases and J 8 bases; nucleotides not matched to a gene: 5. CDR3 amino acids: CASSYKTGGEGYTF. The CDR3 nucleotides are TGTGCCAGCAGTTACAAGACAGGGGGCGAGGGCTACACCTTC.